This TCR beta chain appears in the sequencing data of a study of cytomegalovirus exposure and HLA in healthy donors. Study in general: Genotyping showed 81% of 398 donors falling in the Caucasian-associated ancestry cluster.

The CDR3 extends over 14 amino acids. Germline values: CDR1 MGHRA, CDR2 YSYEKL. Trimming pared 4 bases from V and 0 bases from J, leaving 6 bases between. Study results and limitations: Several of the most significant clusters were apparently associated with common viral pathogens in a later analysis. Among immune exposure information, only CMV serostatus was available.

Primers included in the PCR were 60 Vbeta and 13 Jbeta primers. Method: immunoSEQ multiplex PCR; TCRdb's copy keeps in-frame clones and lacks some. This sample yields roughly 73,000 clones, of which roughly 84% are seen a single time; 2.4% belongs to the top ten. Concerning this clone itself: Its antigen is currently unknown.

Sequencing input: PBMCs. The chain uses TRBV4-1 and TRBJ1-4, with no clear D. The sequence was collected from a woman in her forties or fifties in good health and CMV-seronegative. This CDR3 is CASSLTTTNEKLFF. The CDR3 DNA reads TGCGCCAGCAGCCTCACAACAACTAATGAAAAACTGTTTTTT.